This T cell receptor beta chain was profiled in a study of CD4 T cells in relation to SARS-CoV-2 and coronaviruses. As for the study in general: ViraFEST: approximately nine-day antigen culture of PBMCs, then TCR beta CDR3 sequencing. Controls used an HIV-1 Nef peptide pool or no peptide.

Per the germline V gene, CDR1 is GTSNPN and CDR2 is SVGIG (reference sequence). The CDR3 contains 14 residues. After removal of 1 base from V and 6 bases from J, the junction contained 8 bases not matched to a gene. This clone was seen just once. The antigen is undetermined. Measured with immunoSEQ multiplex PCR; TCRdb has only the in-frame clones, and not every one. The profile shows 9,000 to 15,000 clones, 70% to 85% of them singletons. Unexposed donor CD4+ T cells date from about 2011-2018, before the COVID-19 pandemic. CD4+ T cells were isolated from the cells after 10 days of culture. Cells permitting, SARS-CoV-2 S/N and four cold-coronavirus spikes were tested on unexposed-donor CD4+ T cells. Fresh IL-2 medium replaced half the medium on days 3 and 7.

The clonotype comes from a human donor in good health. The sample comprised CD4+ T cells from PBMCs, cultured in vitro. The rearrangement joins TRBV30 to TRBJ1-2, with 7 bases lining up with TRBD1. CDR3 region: CAWSALQTGHGYTF. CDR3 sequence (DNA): TGTGCCTGGAGTGCACTTCAGACAGGGCATGGCTACACCTTC.